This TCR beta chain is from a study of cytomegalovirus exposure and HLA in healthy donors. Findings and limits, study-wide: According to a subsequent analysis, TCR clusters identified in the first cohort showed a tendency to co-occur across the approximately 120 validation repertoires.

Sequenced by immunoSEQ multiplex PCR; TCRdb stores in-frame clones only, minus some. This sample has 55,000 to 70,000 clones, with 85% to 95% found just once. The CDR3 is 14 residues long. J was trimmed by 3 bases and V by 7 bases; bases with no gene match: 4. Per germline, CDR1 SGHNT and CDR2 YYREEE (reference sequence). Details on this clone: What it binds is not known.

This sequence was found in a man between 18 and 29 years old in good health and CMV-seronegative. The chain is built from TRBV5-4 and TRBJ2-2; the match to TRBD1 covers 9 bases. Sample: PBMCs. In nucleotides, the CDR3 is TGTGCCAGCTGGGACAGGGCGTACACCGGGGAGCTGTTTTTT. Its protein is CASWDRAYTGELFF.